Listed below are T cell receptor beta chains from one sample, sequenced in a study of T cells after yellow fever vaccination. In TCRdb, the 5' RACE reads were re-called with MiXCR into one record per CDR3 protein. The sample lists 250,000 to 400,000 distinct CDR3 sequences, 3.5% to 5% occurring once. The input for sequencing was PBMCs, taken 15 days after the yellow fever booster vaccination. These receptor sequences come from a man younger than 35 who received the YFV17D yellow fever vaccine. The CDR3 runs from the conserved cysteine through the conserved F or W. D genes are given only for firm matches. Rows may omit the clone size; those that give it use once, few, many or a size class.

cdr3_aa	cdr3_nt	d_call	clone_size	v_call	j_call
CASSLQGLNTEAFF	TGCGCCAGCAGCCTCCAGGGGTTGAACACTGAAGCTTTCTTT	NA	many	TRBV4-1	TRBJ1-1
CASRGTSENIQYF	TGTGCCAGCAGGGGGACTAGCGAAAACATTCAGTACTTC	TRBD2	many	TRBV12-3/TRBV12-4	TRBJ2-4
CASSLPRMGRGPYEQYF	TGTGCCAGCAGCTTACCCCGGATGGGCAGGGGGCCCTACGAGCAGTACTTC	TRBD1	many	TRBV7-9	TRBJ2-7
CASSPGTEVPLHF	TGTGCCAGCAGCCCCGGGACAGAGGTTCCCCTCCACTTT	TRBD1	NA	TRBV5-6	TRBJ1-6
CSVQTAGQETQYF	TGCAGTGTTCAAACGGCCGGCCAAGAGACCCAGTACTTC	NA	many	TRBV20-1	TRBJ2-5
CASHVGNTGGTEAFF	TGTGCCAGCCACGTTGGGAATACCGGGGGCACTGAAGCTTTCTTT	NA	few	TRBV18	TRBJ1-1
CASSPNPNTEAFF	TGTGCCAGCAGCCCCAATCCGAACACTGAAGCTTTCTTT	NA	few	TRBV6-6	TRBJ1-1
CASSFRGNNSPLHF	TGTGCCAGCAGTTTTAGAGGGAATAATTCACCCCTCCACTTT	NA	NA	TRBV12-3/TRBV12-4	TRBJ1-6
CASSFNGDGYTF	TGTGCCAGCAGTTTTAATGGGGACGGCTACACCTTC	NA	many	TRBV12-3/TRBV12-4	TRBJ1-2
CASRSRDFPGELFF	TGCGCCAGCAGATCCCGGGACTTTCCCGGGGAGCTGTTTTTT	NA	NA	TRBV10-2	TRBJ2-2
CASSTTQGTKYF	TGTGCCAGCAGCACAACTCAGGGAACGAAGTACTTC	NA	many	TRBV6-2/TRBV6-3	TRBJ2-7
CASSQGTRISYEQYF	TGCGCCAGCAGCCAAGGGACAAGAATTTCCTACGAGCAGTACTTC	NA	many	TRBV4-1	TRBJ2-7
CSARGQGFNQPQHF	TGCAGTGCTAGAGGTCAGGGCTTTAATCAGCCCCAGCATTTT	NA	NA	TRBV20-1	TRBJ1-5
CASIQDRDAYEQYF	TGTGCCAGCATTCAGGACAGGGATGCCTACGAGCAGTACTTC	TRBD1	NA	TRBV2	TRBJ2-7
CASSLVQGIGLAAFF	TGTGCCAGCAGCTTAGTACAGGGTATTGGGTTAGCAGCTTTCTTT	NA	many	TRBV7-2	TRBJ1-1
CASAPSGSEDTQYF	TGTGCTAGTGCCCCCTCGGGCTCCGAAGATACGCAGTATTTT	NA	many	TRBV12-5	TRBJ2-3
CASSPARTGVLGANVLTF	TGTGCCAGCTCACCGGCCCGGACAGGGGTTTTGGGGGCCAACGTCCTGACTTTC	TRBD1	many	TRBV18	TRBJ2-6
CASSSSRSYMNTEAFF	TGTGCCAGCTCTTCGAGTAGGTCCTACATGAACACTGAAGCTTTCTTT	NA	NA	TRBV12-3/TRBV12-4	TRBJ1-1
CASSMRVGFGEQYF	TGTGCCAGTAGTATGCGAGTCGGGTTTGGGGAGCAGTACTTC	NA	NA	TRBV19	TRBJ2-7
CSARAGLTYNEQFF	TGCAGTGCTAGAGCGGGGCTTACCTACAATGAGCAGTTCTTC	NA	NA	TRBV20-1	TRBJ2-1
CASSLQENTEAFF	TGTGCCAGCAGCTTACAGGAGAACACTGAAGCTTTCTTT	NA	many	TRBV7-2	TRBJ1-1
CASSRDPTGTGANVLTF	TGTGCCAGCTCACGGGACCCCACAGGGACTGGGGCCAACGTCCTGACTTTC	NA	NA	TRBV18	TRBJ2-6
CASSQGHRDRGNQPQHF	TGCGCCAGCAGCCAAGGTCACCGGGACAGGGGGAATCAGCCCCAGCATTTT	TRBD1	NA	TRBV4-1	TRBJ1-5
CASSLGGGSGANVLTF	TGTGCCAGTAGTCTTGGCGGTGGATCTGGGGCCAACGTCCTGACTTTC	NA	NA	TRBV19	TRBJ2-6
CASSYSGGEETQYF	TGTGCCAGCAGTTACTCAGGGGGGGAAGAGACCCAGTACTTC	NA	many	TRBV6-6	TRBJ2-5
CASSPRGRQGDSGNTIYF	TGCGCCAGCAGCCCGCGTGGGCGGCAGGGGGATTCTGGAAACACCATATATTTT	TRBD1	NA	TRBV5-1	TRBJ1-3
CASSQRVGLAGVDTQYF	TGTGCCAGCAGCCAAAGGGTTGGGCTAGCGGGGGTAGATACGCAGTATTTT	TRBD2	many	TRBV7-8	TRBJ2-3
CAISGLRTSGGAGTYNEQFF	TGTGCCATCAGCGGACTAAGGACTAGCGGGGGGGCCGGCACCTACAATGAGCAGTTCTTC	TRBD2	many	TRBV10-3	TRBJ2-1
CSVLQHYNEQFF	TGCAGCGTTTTACAGCACTACAATGAGCAGTTCTTC	NA	many	TRBV29-1	TRBJ2-1
CASSSTGALSQPQHF	TGCGCCAGCAGCTCTACAGGGGCCCTCAGTCAGCCCCAGCATTTT	TRBD1	few	TRBV5-1	TRBJ1-5